The 8 T cell receptor beta chains below come from one sample, sequenced in a study of shared clonotypes between healthy human individuals. TCRdb's table, derived via immunoSEQ multiplex PCR, lists solely in-frame clones and lacks some. The table lists about 2.4 million clones, 80% to 95% of them singletons, with about 0.38% in the top ten. The source material was naive CD4+ T cells from PBMCs. Subset in this sample: CD45RA+ positively selected. These receptors all come from a young man in good health. Some clones in this sample may be carry-over from other donors' samples.

The J gene is TRBJ2-1, the V gene TRBV6-6, with D uncertain. Trimming stripped 7 bases from V and 4 bases from J, with 11 bases between. The CDR3 has 13 amino acids. Per the germline V gene, CDR1 is MNHNY and CDR2 is SVGAGI (reference sequence). The CDR3 protein is CASTPGSYNEQFF. The DNA of the CDR3 is TGTGCCAGCACTCCAGGATCGTACAATGAGCAGTTCTTC.

V is TRBV9 and J is TRBJ2-7; perhaps D is TRBD1 or TRBD2 (6 bases each). CDR1 and CDR2 (germline): SGDLS, YYNGEE. CDR3 length: 14 residues. Trimming took off 0 bases at V and 9 bases at J, with 16 bases between the two ends. CDR3 sequence: CASSVEEQGTPQYF. CDR3 bases: TGTGCCAGCAGCGTAGAGGAGCAGGGGACTCCGCAGTACTTC.

The gene calls are TRBV28 and TRBJ1-4; a possible D gene is TRBD1 (5 bases). The CDR3 covers 14 residues. Germline V gene data show CDR1 as MDHEN and CDR2 as SYDVKM. The V gene lost 4 bases and the J gene lost 8 bases, with 14 bases spanning the gap. CDR3 nucleotide sequence: TGTGCCAGCAGTTCGGGAGGGGAGGGCGAAAAACTGTTTTTT. Protein product: CASSSGGEGEKLFF. Full variable domain (outside the CDR3, taken from reference TRBV28 and TRBJ1-4): DVKVTQSSRYLVKRTGEKVFLECVQDMDHENMFWYRQDPGLGLRLIYFSYDVKMKEKGDIPEGYSVSREKKERFSLILESASTNQTSMYLCASSSGGEGEKLFFGSGTQLSVL.

The chain joins TRBV5-6 to TRBJ1-2; D remains unclear. This CDR3 is built from 17 residues. V was cut by 3 bases and J by 5 bases, with 23 bases left in between. Germline V gene lookup returns CDR1 SGHDT and CDR2 YYEEEE. Here the CDR3 DNA reads TGTGCCAGCAGCTCCACAGACGGACTCGGCGTTGGTTATGGCTACACCTTC. This codes for CASSSTDGLGVGYGYTF.

V is TRBV7-9 and J is TRBJ2-2; 8 bases map to TRBD1. The junction had 12 bases not matched to a gene; V was cut back by 4 bases and J by 2 bases. The germline V gene encodes CDR1 SEHNR and CDR2 FQNEAQ (reference sequence). The CDR3 is 18 amino acids. CDR3 protein: CASSYGARQGRNTGELFF. CDR3 nucleotides: TGTGCCAGCAGCTACGGGGCCCGACAGGGGCGCAACACCGGGGAGCTGTTTTTT.

The chain uses TRBV5-8 and TRBJ1-2, with D hard to call. Trimming shortened V by 0 bases and J by 1 base, and 10 bases separated the two germline ends. Germline values: CDR1 SGHTS, CDR2 YDEGEE. The CDR3 extends over 15 amino acids. CDR3 DNA: TGTGCCAGCAGCTTGGTGGAACAACTTAACTATGGCTACACCTTC. Residues: CASSLVEQLNYGYTF.

CDR3 in amino acids: CASSLGGAQNTEAFF. For the CDR3, the DNA is TGTGCCAGCAGCTTAGGGGGGGCACAGAACACTGAAGCTTTCTTT. This chain joins TRBV7-8 and TRBJ1-1, with D maybe TRBD1 (6 bases). The V end lost 1 base, the J end lost 1 base, and 10 bases lay between the germline ends. Per the germline V gene, CDR1 is SGHVS and CDR2 is FQNEAQ. The CDR3 has 15 amino acids. The variable domain in full, with the rest retrieved from reference TRBV7-8 and TRBJ1-1, is GAGVSQSPRYKVAKRGQDVALRCDPISGHVSLFWYQQALGQGPEFLTYFQNEAQLDKSGLPSDRFFAERPEGSVSTLKIQRTQQEDSAVYLCASSLGGAQNTEAFFGQGTRLTVV.

V gene TRBV27 combines with J gene TRBJ1-5; 9 bases align to TRBD1. This CDR3 contains 13 residues. V lost 11 bases and J lost 4; bases outside the gene matches: 6. The germline V gene encodes CDR1 MNHEY and CDR2 SMNVEV (reference sequence). CDR3 loop: CAAATGGNQPQHF. In DNA form, the CDR3 reads TGTGCCGCCGCGACAGGGGGGAATCAGCCCCAGCATTTT.